The present T cell receptor beta chain was sequenced within a study of control samples from healthy donors and cancer patients. Sequencing used immunoSEQ multiplex PCR; TCRdb keeps in-frame clones, though not all of them. This sample carries 50,000 to 65,000 clones, approximately 90% of them seen once, and the ten largest clones take roughly 1.2%. Losses at the gene ends were 6 bases for V and 3 bases for J; bases not matched to a gene: 8. Germline V gene sequence: CDR1 MNHEY, CDR2 SVGAGI. The CDR3 covers 15 residues. The chain recombines TRBV6-5 with TRBJ2-5, with 9 bases identical to TRBD2. The origin of this receptor is a woman aged 45-65 years with colorectal cancer. The sequenced sample consisted of PBMCs. CDR3 sequence reads: CASRTLTSGKETQYF. CDR3 DNA: TGTGCCAGCAGGACACTGACTAGCGGAAAAGAGACCCAGTACTTC.